Below are 27 T cell receptor beta chains sequenced from a single sample in a study of CD8+CD57+ T cells in acquired aplastic anemia. Genomic DNA, serving as template, underwent TCR beta VDJ and CDR3 profiling. TCRdb used MiXCR to reprocess the reads, holding one entry per CDR3 protein. Of under 250,000 distinct CDR3 sequences listed, more than 45% are singletons. Sequenced patients had shown CD8+CD57+ cell expansion by flow cytometry. The sequenced sample was sorted CD4+, CD8+, or CD8+CD57+ T cells (not recorded which) from PBMCs. Receptors originate from a human donor with aplastic anemia.

Concerning this clonotype itself: Sequence at one end of the junction differs from germline and may be a read error. This chain joins TRBV28 and TRBJ2-2; possible D gene TRBD2, 5 bases. The CDR3 is 13 amino acids. The germline CDR1 and CDR2 sequences are MDHEN and SYDVKM. The CDR3, as DNA: TGTGCCAGCAGTTTAAACCCGGCCGGGGAGCTGTTCTTT. Translating it yields CASSLNPAGELFF.

The chain recombines TRBV24-1 with TRBJ2-5; 11 bases map to TRBD2. The germline CDR1 and CDR2 sequences are KGHDR and SFDVKD. Trimming cost V 9 bases and J 1 base; bases outside gene matches: 3. The CDR3 sequence is 14 residues long. The CDR3 spells CATGTSGGQETQYF. DNA for the CDR3: TGTGCCACCGGGACTAGCGGAGGCCAAGAGACCCAGTACTTC.

CDR3: CASRTGTRNKPQHF. The CDR3 DNA follows: TGTGCCAGCAGAACCGGGACCCGCAATAAACCCCAGCATTTT. The rearrangement links TRBV7-9 to TRBJ1-5; possibly TRBD1 for D (5 bases). The germline gives CDR1 SEHNR, CDR2 FQNEAQ (reference sequence). CDR3 length: 14 amino acids. Between the trimmed V and J ends, which lost 6 bases and 10 bases, there was a span of 19 bases.

This clonotype was recorded at least ten times. The chain is built from TRBV7-9 and TRBJ2-7; 8 nucleotides match TRBD1. CDR3 size: 14 residues. From germline, CDR1 is SEHNR and CDR2 FQNEAQ (reference sequence). Trimming took 5 bases from V and 4 from J; bases not matched to a gene: 7. The CDR3 loop reads CASSHRDRNYEQYF. Here the CDR3 DNA reads TGTGCCAGCAGCCACCGGGACAGGAATTACGAGCAGTACTTC.

The chain employs TRBV7-9 and TRBJ2-7, with D perhaps TRBD2 (6 bases). CDR1 SEHNR and CDR2 FQNEAQ come from the germline V gene (reference sequence). Trimming removed 1 base at V and 6 bases at J, with 22 bases between. CDR3 length: 17 residues. Here the CDR3 DNA reads TGTGCCAGCAGCTTAGAAAGGCGGGGACCAAAGACGGGCGAGCAGTACTTC. Its translation: CASSLERRGPKTGEQYF.

The rearrangement links TRBV7-2 to TRBJ1-1, with TRBD1 matching 7 bases. The CDR3 has 15 residues. Germline CDR1 is SGHTA and CDR2 is FQGNSA. Trimming took 6 bases from V and 0 from J; bases not matched to a gene: 7. The CDR3 is CASSPPGTVNTEAFF. The CDR3, as DNA: TGTGCCAGCAGTCCCCCCGGGACAGTGAACACTGAAGCTTTCTTT.

The chain couples TRBV20-1 to TRBJ2-1; 12 positions match TRBD2. This CDR3 contains 15 residues. V shed 6 bases, J shed 8 bases, and the junction held 11 bases outside the gene matches. Looked up from germline, CDR1 is DFQATT and CDR2 is SNEGSKA (reference sequence). CDR3 amino acids: CSAARLAGAYYEQFF. The DNA for the CDR3 is TGCAGTGCCGCACGACTAGCGGGAGCGTATTATGAGCAGTTCTTC.

The gene calls are TRBV7-9 and TRBJ2-7, with TRBD2 matching over 16 bases. Trimming at V came to 5 bases and at J to 2 bases, leaving 3 bases not matched to a gene. Germline CDR1 is SEHNR and CDR2 is FQNEAQ (reference sequence). There are 16 residues in the CDR3. CDR3 sequence: CASSPGTSGGAYEQYF. As DNA, the CDR3 is TGTGCCAGCAGCCCAGGGACTAGCGGGGGGGCCTACGAGCAGTACTTC.

This clonotype was detected ten times or more. The rearrangement links TRBV15 to TRBJ2-3; D might be TRBD2 (7 bases). V was trimmed by 5 bases and J by 1 base, leaving 13 bases between them. CDR1 and CDR2 from the germline V gene are LNHNV and YYDKDF (reference sequence). This CDR3 is built from 15 residues. CDR3 residues: CATSARGGGTDTQYF. The DNA of the CDR3 is TGTGCCACCAGCGCCCGAGGGGGGGGCACAGATACGCAGTATTTT.

This clonotype was seen a single time. The CDR3 bases are TGTGCCAGCAGCGGCTTCAGTGTAAGGCCCGGGGAGCTGTTTTTT. Its protein product is CASSGFSVRPGELFF. The chain links TRBV5-4 to TRBJ2-2; D remains ambiguous. The CDR3 runs to 15 residues. The germline gives CDR1 SGHNT, CDR2 YYREEE (reference sequence). The V end lost 4 bases, the J end lost 6 bases, and 16 bases lay between the germline ends.

In its sample, this clonotype is medium-sized. J is TRBJ2-2 and V is TRBV15; maybe TRBD1 (7 bases). Germline-derived CDR1 and CDR2 are LNHNV and YYDKDF (reference sequence). V was pared by 7 bases and J by 5 bases, with 17 bases between. The CDR3 is made up of 15 amino acids. CDR3: CATTPLSGGTGELFF. CDR3 nucleotides: TGTGCCACCACACCTCTTTCAGGGGGGACCGGGGAGCTGTTTTTT.

This clonotype was observed a single time. This chain joins TRBV2 and TRBJ1-6, with D perhaps TRBD1 (5 bases). Germline V gene lookup returns CDR1 SNHLY and CDR2 FYNNEI. Trimming took off 3 bases at V and 0 bases at J, with 18 bases between the two ends. The CDR3 is 19 amino acids. CDR3 region: CASSEMGGADCSYNSPLHF. CDR3 in DNA: TGTGCCAGCAGTGAGATGGGAGGGGCTGATTGCTCCTATAATTCACCCCTCCACTTT.

The chain combines TRBV10-3 with TRBJ1-5; tentatively, D is TRBD1 (5 bases). There are 13 residues in the CDR3. The germline gives CDR1 ENHRY, CDR2 SYGVKD. The V end was cut by 6 bases, the J end by 5 bases, with 11 bases between. CDR3 residues: CAISAGPDQPQHF. The CDR3, as DNA: TGTGCCATCAGCGCAGGGCCAGATCAGCCCCAGCATTTT.

This clonotype was seen many times. The chain joins TRBV6-5 to TRBJ1-1; D is ambiguous. The CDR3 contains 13 residues. V lost 6 bases and J 4 bases, leaving 12 bases between the germline ends. The germline V gene has CDR1 MNHEY and CDR2 SVGAGI. CDR3 region: CASRLSGSTEAFF. CDR3 nucleotides: TGTGCCAGCAGATTATCCGGTAGCACTGAAGCTTTCTTT.

The V call is TRBV7-6, the J call TRBJ2-1; no clear D. The CDR3 extends over 12 amino acids. V was pared by 5 bases and J by 8 bases, with 10 bases between. The germline CDR1 and CDR2 sequences are SGHVS and FNYEAQ. CDR3 loop: CASSPEGHEQFF. Here the CDR3 DNA reads TGTGCCAGCAGCCCAGAAGGCCATGAGCAGTTCTTC.

This chain uses TRBV9 with TRBJ1-1, with 8 bases identical to TRBD1. The germline gives CDR1 SGDLS, CDR2 YYNGEE. There are 13 residues in the CDR3. The trim removed 2 bases at V and 10 bases at J, leaving 7 bases unmatched. The CDR3 loop reads CASSVDRVPGAFF. The CDR3 DNA reads TGTGCCAGCAGCGTGGACAGGGTACCTGGAGCTTTCTTT.

The chain carries TRBV27 and TRBJ2-1; D uncertain. CDR1 MNHEY and CDR2 SMNVEV come from the germline V gene (reference sequence). The CDR3 covers 13 residues. V gave up 6 bases and J gave up 5 bases, with 11 bases separating them. In nucleotides, the CDR3 is TGTGCCAGCAGGGGCTACACAAACAATGAGCAGTTCTTC. It encodes CASRGYTNNEQFF.

Notes on this clonotype: This may arise from a read error, as a much more abundant clone is one base away. Because it lacks the conserved phenylalanine or tryptophan at the end, this CDR3 is likely a read error. The J gene is TRBJ1-6, the V gene TRBV5-1; a possible D gene is TRBD1 (5 bases). The CDR3 has 16 residues. Trimming took 0 bases from V and 4 from J, leaving 11 bases between them. CDR1 is SGHRS, CDR2 YFSETQ, per germline. CDR3 loop: CASSLAGARYNSPLHL. The CDR3 region has the DNA TGCGCCAGCAGCTTGGCCGGGGCCCGGTATAATTCACCCCTCCACCTT.

The chain carries TRBV4-3 and TRBJ1-4; D remains ambiguous. The CDR3 sequence is 15 residues long. Deletions cut 0 bases from V and 7 bases from J, with 12 bases between. Germline CDR1 is LGHNA and CDR2 is YSLEER. The CDR3 protein is CASSQDRVMGEKLFF. The CDR3, as DNA: TGCGCCAGCAGCCAAGATAGGGTGATGGGTGAAAAACTGTTTTTT.

Note on this clonotype: This sequence may be a read error, since a much larger clone differs from it by one base. The CDR3, as DNA: TGCGCCAGCAGCCAGGACGTCCCGGGACAGGGGGCCAACACTGAAGCTTTCTTT. This gives the protein CASSQDVPGQGANTEAFF. The chain employs TRBV7-2 and TRBJ1-1; TRBD1 matches 12 bases. This CDR3 has 18 amino acids. Germline V gives CDR1 SGHTA, CDR2 FQGNSA. Full variable domain (outside the CDR3, taken from reference TRBV7-2 and TRBJ1-1): GAGVSQSPSNKVTEKGKDVELRCDPISGHTALYWYRQSLGQGLEFLIYFQGNSAPDKSGLPSDRFSAERTGGSVSTLTIQRTQQEDSAVYLCASSQDVPGQGANTEAFFGQGTRLTVV.

This clonotype was recorded at least ten times. The chain uses TRBV2 and TRBJ1-2; unclear D gene. The V gene lost 7 bases and the J gene lost 7 bases, with 13 bases spanning the gap. This CDR3 contains 12 residues. Germline CDR1 and CDR2: SNHLY and FYNNEI. The CDR3 nucleotides read TGTGCCAGCACAAGGAGGGATGGTGGCTACACCTTC. Its translation is CASTRRDGGYTF.

CDR3 DNA: TGTGCCACCAGTTCCGGGGGGGGGTCCTACAATGAGCAGTTCTTC. Translation gives CATSSGGGSYNEQFF. J is TRBJ2-1 and V is TRBV24-1; 8 positions agree with TRBD2. With 6 bases clipped from V and 1 base from J, the junction kept 4 bases outside the gene matches. The CDR3 contains 15 residues. The germline V gene has CDR1 KGHDR and CDR2 SFDVKD.

This clonotype was recorded many times. The V and J genes are TRBV9 and TRBJ1-1; no firm D call. Germline loops: CDR1 SGDLS, CDR2 YYNGEE. The germline V and J ends were trimmed by 2 bases and 1 base, with 12 bases remaining between them. This CDR3 comprises 15 residues. CDR3 region: CASSVYGVGNTEAFF. DNA of the CDR3: TGTGCCAGCAGCGTGTACGGGGTCGGGAACACTGAAGCTTTCTTT. The full variable domain, in which reference TRBV9 and TRBJ1-1 provide the parts outside the CDR3, is DSGVTQTPKHLITATGQRVTLRCSPRSGDLSVYWYQQSLDQGLQFLIQYYNGEERAKGNILERFSAQQFPDLHSELNLSSLELGDSALYFCASSVYGVGNTEAFFGQGTRLTVV.

The J gene is TRBJ1-5, the V gene TRBV30; 8 nucleotides align to TRBD1. The J segment lost 7 bases and the V segment lost 2 bases, leaving 7 bases of the junction unmatched. Germline V gene sequence: CDR1 GTSNPN, CDR2 SVGIG (reference sequence). The CDR3 loop spans 14 amino acids. This CDR3 is CAWSPGQGKQPQHF. For the CDR3, the DNA is TGTGCCTGGAGTCCTGGACAGGGAAAACAGCCCCAGCATTTT.

This clonotype was seen repeatedly, ten times or more. The V gene is TRBV12-5, the J gene TRBJ1-5, with D tentatively TRBD1 (6 bases). In germline, CDR1 is LGHNT, CDR2 FRNRAP. CDR3 length: 14 amino acids. Trimming took off 5 bases at V and 5 bases at J, with 13 bases between the two ends. The CDR3 protein is CASGPGQIDQPQHF. The CDR3 DNA reads TGTGCTAGTGGTCCCGGACAGATTGATCAGCCCCAGCATTTT.

In this sample, this clonotype turned up a few times. The chain recombines TRBV30 with TRBJ2-7; maybe TRBD1 (6 bases). V lost 2 bases to trimming and J lost 1 base, with 9 bases between them. The CDR3 has 13 amino acids. Per germline, CDR1 GTSNPN and CDR2 SVGIG (reference sequence). The CDR3 spells CAWSTGQSYEQYF. CDR3 nucleotides: TGTGCCTGGAGTACAGGGCAATCCTACGAGCAGTACTTC.

This clonotype was observed many times. The chain links TRBV7-9 to TRBJ2-3; 9 nucleotides agree with TRBD2. The trim removed 2 bases at V and 1 base at J, leaving 7 bases unmatched. CDR3 length: 17 amino acids. The V gene's germline CDR1 is SEHNR and CDR2 FQNEAQ (reference sequence). CDR3 in DNA: TGTGCCAGCAGCTTACCGGGACTAGCTCCAGGCACAGATACGCAGTATTTT. This translates into CASSLPGLAPGTDTQYF.